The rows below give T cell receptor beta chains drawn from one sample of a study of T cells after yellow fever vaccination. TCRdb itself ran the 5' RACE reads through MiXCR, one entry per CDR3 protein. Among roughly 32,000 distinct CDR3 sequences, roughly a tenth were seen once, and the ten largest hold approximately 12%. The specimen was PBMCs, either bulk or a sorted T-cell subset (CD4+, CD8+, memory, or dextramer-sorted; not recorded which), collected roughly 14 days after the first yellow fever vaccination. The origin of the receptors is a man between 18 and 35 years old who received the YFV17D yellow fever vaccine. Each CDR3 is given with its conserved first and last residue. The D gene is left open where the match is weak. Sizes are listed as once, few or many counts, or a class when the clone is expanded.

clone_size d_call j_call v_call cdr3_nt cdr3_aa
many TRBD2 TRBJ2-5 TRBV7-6 TGTGCCAGCAGCTTAACTAGCGGGGGACATCAAGAGACCCAGTACTTC CASSLTSGGHQETQYF
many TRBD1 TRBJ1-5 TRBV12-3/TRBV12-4 TGTGCCAGCAGGATGGGACAGGAGGTCAATCAGCCCCAGCATTTT CASRMGQEVNQPQHF
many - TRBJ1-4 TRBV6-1 TGTGCCAGCTCCCTCGGGTGGCAAGGGGAAAAACTGTTTTTT CASSLGWQGEKLFF
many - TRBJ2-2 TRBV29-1 TGCAGCGTTTGTACGGCCGCGAACACCGGGGAGCTGTTTTTT CSVCTAANTGELFF
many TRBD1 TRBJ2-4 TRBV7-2 TGTGCCAGCAGCTTAGCGCAGGGACAGGGGGCCAAAAACATTCAGTACTTC CASSLAQGQGAKNIQYF
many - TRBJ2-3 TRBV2 TGTGCCAGCAGTGTCGGCACAGATACGCAGTATTTT CASSVGTDTQYF
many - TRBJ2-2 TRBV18 TGTGCCACCATAGGGGGAGAGAACACCGGGGAGCTGTTTTTT CATIGGENTGELFF
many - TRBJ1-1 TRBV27 TGTGCCAGCAGGGGTATGGGGATCGGTAACACTGAAGCTTTCTTT CASRGMGIGNTEAFF
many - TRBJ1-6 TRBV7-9 TGTGCCAGCAGCTTGGGGGGTCTTAATTCACCCCTCCACTTT CASSLGGLNSPLHF
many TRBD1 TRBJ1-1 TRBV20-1 TGCAGTGCACTGCTCGACAGGGCTCGCACTGAAGCTTTCTTT CSALLDRARTEAFF
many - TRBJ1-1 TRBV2 TGTGCCAGCACCGAAACAGGGTACGGCACTGAAGCTTTCTTT CASTETGYGTEAFF
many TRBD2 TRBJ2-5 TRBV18 TGTGCCAGCTCACCCCGCGGCGGGGGATACCAAGAGACCCAGTACTTC CASSPRGGGYQETQYF
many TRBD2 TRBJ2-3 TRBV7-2 TGTGCCAACCGACGTATGGGGGGGTTGGATACGCAGTATTTT CANRRMGGLDTQYF
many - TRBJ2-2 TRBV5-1 TGCGCCAGCAGCTTGGCCTTATCCGGGGAGCTGTTTTTT CASSLALSGELFF
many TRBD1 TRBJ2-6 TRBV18 TGTGCCAGCTCACCCTTCCCGACAGGGGACCACTCTGGGGCCAACGTCCTGACTTTC CASSPFPTGDHSGANVLTF
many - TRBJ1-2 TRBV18 TGTGCCAGCTCACCGGACGGGCACTTAGGCTACACCTTC CASSPDGHLGYTF
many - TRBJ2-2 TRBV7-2 TGTGCCAGCAGCTTCTATCAGGGCCTCCTCACCGGGGAGCTGTTTTTT CASSFYQGLLTGELFF
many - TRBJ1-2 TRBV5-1 TGCGCCAGCAGCCCCTCCAACAGGGCAGAAAGTGGCTACACCTTC CASSPSNRAESGYTF
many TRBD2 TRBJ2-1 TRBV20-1 TGCAGTGCTAGAGGGGTAAGCGGGGGGACCGTCACCTTGACCTACAATGAGCAGTTCTTC CSARGVSGGTVTLTYNEQFF
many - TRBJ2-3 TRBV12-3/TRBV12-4 TGTGCCAGCAGGCACTACCCAGATACGCAGTATTTT CASRHYPDTQYF
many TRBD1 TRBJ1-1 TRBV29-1 TGCAGCGGACGTGAGACAGGGGGGGGGACTGAAGCTTTCTTT CSGRETGGGTEAFF
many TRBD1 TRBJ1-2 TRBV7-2 TGTGCCAGCAGCCGGGGACAGGGTCAGGGCTACACCTTC CASSRGQGQGYTF
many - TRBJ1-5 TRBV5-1 TGCGCCAGCAGCTTGGCCGCGACCTACCTTCTTGGGCCCCAGCATTTT CASSLAATYLLGPQHF
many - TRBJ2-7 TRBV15 TGTGCCACCAGCAGAGATCGGCGGGGACACGAGCAGTACTTC CATSRDRRGHEQYF
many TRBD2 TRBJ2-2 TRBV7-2 TGTGCCAGCAGGCCTCCGGGACTAGCGAACACCGGGGAGCTGTTTTTT CASRPPGLANTGELFF
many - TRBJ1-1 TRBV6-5 TGTGCCAGCAGTTGGGGATCTGAAGCTTTCTTT CASSWGSEAFF
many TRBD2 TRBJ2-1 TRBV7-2 TGTGCCAGCAGCCCACCCCAGCGGGGGGGTATTGAGCAGTTCTTC CASSPPQRGGIEQFF